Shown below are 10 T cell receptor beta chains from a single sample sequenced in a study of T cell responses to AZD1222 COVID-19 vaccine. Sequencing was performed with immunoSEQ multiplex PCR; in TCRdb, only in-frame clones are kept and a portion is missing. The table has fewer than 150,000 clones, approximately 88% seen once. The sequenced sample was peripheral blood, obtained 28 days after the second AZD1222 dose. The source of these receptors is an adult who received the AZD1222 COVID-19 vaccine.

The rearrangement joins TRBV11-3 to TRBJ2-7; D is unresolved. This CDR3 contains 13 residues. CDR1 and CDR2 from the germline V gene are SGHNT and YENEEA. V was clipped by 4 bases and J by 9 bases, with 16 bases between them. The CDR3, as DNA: TGTGCCAGCAGCTCTAGTTACACCTCCGGGCAGTACTTC. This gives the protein CASSSSYTSGQYF.

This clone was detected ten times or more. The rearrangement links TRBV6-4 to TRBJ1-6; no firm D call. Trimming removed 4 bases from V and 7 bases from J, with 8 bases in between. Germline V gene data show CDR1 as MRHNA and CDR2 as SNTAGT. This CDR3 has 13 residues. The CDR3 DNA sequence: TGTGCCAGCAGTGGGGATGAGAATTCACCCCTCCACTTT. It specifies CASSGDENSPLHF.

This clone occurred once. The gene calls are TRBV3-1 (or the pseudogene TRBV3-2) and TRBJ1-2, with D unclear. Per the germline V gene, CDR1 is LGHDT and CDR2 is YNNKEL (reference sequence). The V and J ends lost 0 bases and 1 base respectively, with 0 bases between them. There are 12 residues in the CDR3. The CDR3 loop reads CASSQDNYGYTF. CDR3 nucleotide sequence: TGTGCCAGCAGCCAAGATAACTATGGCTACACCTTC.

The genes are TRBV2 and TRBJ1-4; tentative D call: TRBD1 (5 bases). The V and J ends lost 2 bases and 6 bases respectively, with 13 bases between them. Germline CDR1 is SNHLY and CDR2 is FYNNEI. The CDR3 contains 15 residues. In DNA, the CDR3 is TGTGCCAGCAGTGAAATGGGCAGGGCTGATGAAAAACTGTTTTTT. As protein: CASSEMGRADEKLFF.

CDR3 residues: CASSPPRGNYGYTF. DNA for the CDR3: TGCGCCAGCAGCCCCCCTAGGGGAAACTATGGCTACACCTTC. This chain uses TRBV4-3 with TRBJ1-2, with D possibly TRBD1 on 5 matching bases. From germline, CDR1 is LGHNA and CDR2 YSLEER. V was clipped by 4 bases and J by 2 bases, with 11 bases between them. CDR3 length: 14 residues.

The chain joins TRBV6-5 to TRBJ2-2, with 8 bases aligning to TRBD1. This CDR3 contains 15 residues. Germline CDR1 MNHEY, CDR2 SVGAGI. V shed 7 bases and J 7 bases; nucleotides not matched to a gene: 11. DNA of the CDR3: TGTGCCAGCACCTTAGGCAGGGGGCATGGCGGGGAGCTGTTTTTT. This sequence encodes CASTLGRGHGGELFF.

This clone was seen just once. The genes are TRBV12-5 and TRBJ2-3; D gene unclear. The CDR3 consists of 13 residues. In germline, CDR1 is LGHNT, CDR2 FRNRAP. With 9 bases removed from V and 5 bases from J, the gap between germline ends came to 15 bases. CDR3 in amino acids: CASTLGVRDTQYF. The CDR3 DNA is TGTGCTAGCACCCTCGGAGTGCGAGATACGCAGTATTTT.

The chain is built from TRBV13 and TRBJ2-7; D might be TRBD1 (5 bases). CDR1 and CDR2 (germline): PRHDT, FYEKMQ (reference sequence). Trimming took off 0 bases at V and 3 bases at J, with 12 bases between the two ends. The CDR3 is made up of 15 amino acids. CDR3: CASSLGPRQSYEQYF. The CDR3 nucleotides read TGTGCCAGCAGCTTAGGCCCGCGACAGAGCTACGAGCAGTACTTC.

CDR3 sequence reads: CASSLGPSNTEAFF. CDR3 bases: TGTGCCAGCAGCTTGGGGCCAAGCAACACTGAAGCTTTCTTT. V and J are TRBV5-6 and TRBJ1-1, with D unclear. The V end lost 0 bases, the J end lost 2 bases, and 8 bases lay between the germline ends. Germline V gene sequence: CDR1 SGHDT, CDR2 YYEEEE. The CDR3 sequence is 14 residues long.

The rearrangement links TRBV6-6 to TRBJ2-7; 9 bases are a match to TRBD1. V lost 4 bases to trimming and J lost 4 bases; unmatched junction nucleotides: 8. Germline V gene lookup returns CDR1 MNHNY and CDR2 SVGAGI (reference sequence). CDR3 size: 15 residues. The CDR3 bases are TGTGCCAGCAGTTCCCCCGGGACAGGGCTATACGAGCAGTACTTC. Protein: CASSSPGTGLYEQYF.